This T cell receptor (beta chain) appears in the sequencing data of a study of T cell responses to AZD1222 COVID-19 vaccine. Data came from immunoSEQ multiplex PCR; TCRdb stores just in-frame clones and leaves some out. The sample has 120,000 or so clones, around 87% seen once; the top ten hold about 10%. Germline V gives CDR1 SGHTA, CDR2 FQGNSA. The V gene end was trimmed by 5 bases and the J gene end by 9 bases; junction bases not matched to a gene: 9. The CDR3 contains 15 residues. Here the sequenced sample was peripheral blood, taken on day 0 of AZD1222 vaccination. The genes are TRBV7-2 and TRBJ2-7; 14 nucleotides line up with TRBD2. This clonotype originated in an adult in good health. The CDR3 DNA reads as TGTGCCAGCAGCATCGGACTAGCGGGAGGTCTCTGGCAGTACTTC. Amino acids: CASSIGLAGGLWQYF. Full variable domain (remainder filled in from reference TRBV7-2 and TRBJ2-7): GAGVSQSPSNKVTEKGKDVELRCDPISGHTALYWYRQSLGQGLEFLIYFQGNSAPDKSGLPSDRFSAERTGGSVSTLTIQRTQQEDSAVYLCASSIGLAGGLWQYFGPGTRLTVT.